Below, 15 T cell receptor beta chains from the same sample are listed, as sequenced in a study of immune heterogeneity within non-small cell lung tumors. As template, the study used bulk tumor genomic DNA at around 590 ng per sample. Spaced far apart, several biopsies were taken from each primary tumor during surgery. Curative surgery was performed on patients who had untreated, newly diagnosed non-small cell lung cancer. A multiplex PCR containing 32 V primers and 13 J primers was used to amplify TCR beta CDR3. Via MiXCR, TCRdb re-called the multiplex PCR reads, giving one row per CDR3 protein. Found here are some 15,000 distinct CDR3 sequences, over 25% of them singletons; the top ten hold roughly 15%. Sequencing was carried out using lung tumor tissue. These receptors originate from a woman aged 45-65 years with non-small cell lung cancer.

This clonotype was counted ten times or more. V and J are TRBV28 and TRBJ2-5; 8 bases match TRBD1. The CDR3 length is 17 residues. V lost 3 bases, J lost 2 bases, and 11 bases stayed unmatched. Germline V lookup: CDR1 MDHEN, CDR2 SYDVKM. DNA of the CDR3: TGTGCCAGCAGTTTTCCCAGGGGGCGACTGGAGCAAGAGACCCAGTACTTC. Protein product: CASSFPRGRLEQETQYF.

This clonotype was seen repeatedly, ten times or more. The chain carries TRBV5-1 and TRBJ2-5, with 12 nucleotides matching TRBD2. There are 17 residues in the CDR3. Trimming at V came to 0 bases and at J to 4 bases, leaving 7 bases not matched to a gene. Germline V lookup: CDR1 SGHRS, CDR2 YFSETQ. The DNA for the CDR3 is TGCGCCAGCAGCTTGGGGACTAGCGGGATGACGGTAGAGACCCAGTACTTC. Amino acids: CASSLGTSGMTVETQYF.

Turning to this clonotype: The junction and the germline gene differ at one end; a read error may be behind it. This rearrangement joins TRBV6-1 to TRBJ2-7; 10 bases map to TRBD2. Germline CDR1 and CDR2: MNHNS and SASEGT. This CDR3 has 16 amino acids. CDR3 residues: CDSRESLAGASYEQYF. The CDR3 region has the DNA TGTGACAGCAGAGAATCGCTAGCGGGAGCCTCCTACGAGCAGTACTTC.

Ten or more counts support this clonotype. J is TRBJ1-5 and V is TRBV20-1; TRBD1 agrees at 11 bases. The germline V gene has CDR1 DFQATT and CDR2 SNEGSKA (reference sequence). Trimming cost V 1 base and J 3 bases; bases outside gene matches: 5. This CDR3 has 16 residues. CDR3 amino acids: CSARALDRGLNQPQHF. The CDR3 bases are TGCAGTGCTAGAGCTTTGGACAGGGGGCTCAATCAGCCCCAGCATTTT.

This clonotype was counted at least ten times. This sequence joins TRBV20-1 and TRBJ2-4; tentatively, D is TRBD1 (6 bases). The CDR3 length is 13 residues. Germline assignment: CDR1 DFQATT and CDR2 SNEGSKA (reference sequence). Trimming stripped 5 bases from V and 7 bases from J, with 15 bases between. CDR3 nucleotides: TGCAGTGCTCCTCGCCTCACAGGGAACATTCAGTACTTC. Residues: CSAPRLTGNIQYF.

This clonotype was picked up one time. The chain joins TRBV7-2 to TRBJ2-5; the D call may be TRBD1 or TRBD2 (5 bases each). Trimming pared 5 bases from V and 0 bases from J, leaving 16 bases between. This CDR3 has 16 amino acids. Germline V gives CDR1 SGHTA, CDR2 FQGNSA. CDR3 sequence (DNA): TGTGCCAGCAGCGACCGGGACGGAGAGTACCAAGAGACCCAGTACTTC. Translation: CASSDRDGEYQETQYF.

This clonotype was picked up a small number of times. V usage is TRBV6-1 and J usage is TRBJ1-6; the match to TRBD1 covers 10 bases. Germline values: CDR1 MNHNS, CDR2 SASEGT. V shed 8 bases, J shed 0 bases, and the junction held 1 base outside the gene matches. The CDR3 sequence is 15 residues long. The CDR3 nucleotides read TGTGCCAGCGGACAGGGGGGCTCCTATAATTCACCCCTCCACTTT. It specifies CASGQGGSYNSPLHF.

This clonotype was seen only a few times. The chain recombines TRBV28 with TRBJ1-5, with 7 bases aligning to TRBD1. The CDR3 sequence is 14 residues long. J gave up 4 bases and V 6 bases, and 6 bases lay outside the gene matches. The germline gives CDR1 MDHEN, CDR2 SYDVKM. CDR3 region: CASRSPGGNQPQHF. CDR3 sequence (DNA): TGTGCCAGCAGGTCCCCAGGGGGAAATCAGCCCCAGCATTTT.

J is TRBJ1-4 and V is TRBV12-3 or TRBV12-4; maybe TRBD1 (6 bases). This CDR3 comprises 13 residues. Trimming left V 5 bases short and J 4 bases short, with 8 bases between. CDR3 DNA: TGTGCCAGCAGTCGGGACATTAATGAAAAACTGTTTTTT. Its protein product is CASSRDINEKLFF.

The chain employs TRBV27 and TRBJ2-7, with TRBD2 matching 9 bases. CDR1 is MNHEY, CDR2 SMNVEV, per germline (reference sequence). The length of the CDR3 is 15 residues. Trimming removed 6 bases from V and 0 bases from J; junction bases left unmatched: 6. The CDR3 coding sequence is TGTGCCAGCAGCCCGACTAGCGGAGTCTCCTACGAGCAGTACTTC. It yields the protein CASSPTSGVSYEQYF.

Concerning this clonotype itself: This may stem from a read error, because a much larger clone lies one nucleotide away. This likely comes from a read error, as the CDR3 has no conserved phenylalanine or tryptophan at its end. This rearrangement joins TRBV28 to TRBJ1-2, with D tentatively TRBD1 (5 bases). V lost 6 bases and J lost 3, with 20 bases in between. In germline, CDR1 is MDHEN, CDR2 SYDVKM. The CDR3 is 16 residues long. The CDR3 here is CASSPAAGGTHYGYTL. DNA for the CDR3: TGTGCCAGCAGCCCTGCGGCGGGGGGTACTCACTATGGCTACACCCTC.

This chain joins TRBV20-1 and TRBJ2-7; 7 nucleotides match TRBD1. J gave up 8 bases and V 5 bases, and 21 bases lay outside the gene matches. This CDR3 is 16 amino acids long. CDR1 DFQATT and CDR2 SNEGSKA come from the germline V gene (reference sequence). The CDR3 loop is CSAGVRPQGVAFQQYF. The CDR3 bases are TGCAGTGCTGGGGTGCGGCCCCAGGGGGTCGCGTTTCAGCAGTACTTC.

This clonotype rates as medium-sized. The chain uses TRBV7-9 and TRBJ2-7; 7 nucleotides match TRBD1. V trimming: 5 bases; J trimming: 2 bases; junction bases outside the gene matches: 6. This CDR3 comprises 14 residues. The V gene's germline CDR1 is SEHNR and CDR2 FQNEAQ (reference sequence). The CDR3 DNA reads TGTGCCAGCAGCCCGATCGGGACAGCCTACGAGCAGTACTTC. It is translated as CASSPIGTAYEQYF.

In its sample, this clonotype was seen a few times. This chain links TRBV4-1 with TRBJ2-7; D is possibly TRBD2 (5 bases). Trimming stripped 0 bases from V and 9 bases from J, with 27 bases between. Germline V gives CDR1 MGHRA, CDR2 YSYEKL. The CDR3 is 18 residues long. CDR3 region: CASSQERSIQRSPYRQYF. In DNA, the CDR3 is TGCGCCAGCAGCCAAGAACGAAGTATCCAGCGGAGTCCCTACAGGCAGTACTTC.

The J gene is TRBJ1-1, the V gene TRBV7-8, with a possible D match to TRBD1 (6 bases). Germline CDR1 SGHVS, CDR2 FQNEAQ. V lost 1 base and J 1 base, leaving 10 bases between the germline ends. The CDR3 is 15 residues long. CDR3 amino acids: CASSLVPDRNTEAFF. The CDR3 nucleotides read TGTGCCAGCAGCTTAGTGCCGGACAGGAACACTGAAGCTTTCTTT.